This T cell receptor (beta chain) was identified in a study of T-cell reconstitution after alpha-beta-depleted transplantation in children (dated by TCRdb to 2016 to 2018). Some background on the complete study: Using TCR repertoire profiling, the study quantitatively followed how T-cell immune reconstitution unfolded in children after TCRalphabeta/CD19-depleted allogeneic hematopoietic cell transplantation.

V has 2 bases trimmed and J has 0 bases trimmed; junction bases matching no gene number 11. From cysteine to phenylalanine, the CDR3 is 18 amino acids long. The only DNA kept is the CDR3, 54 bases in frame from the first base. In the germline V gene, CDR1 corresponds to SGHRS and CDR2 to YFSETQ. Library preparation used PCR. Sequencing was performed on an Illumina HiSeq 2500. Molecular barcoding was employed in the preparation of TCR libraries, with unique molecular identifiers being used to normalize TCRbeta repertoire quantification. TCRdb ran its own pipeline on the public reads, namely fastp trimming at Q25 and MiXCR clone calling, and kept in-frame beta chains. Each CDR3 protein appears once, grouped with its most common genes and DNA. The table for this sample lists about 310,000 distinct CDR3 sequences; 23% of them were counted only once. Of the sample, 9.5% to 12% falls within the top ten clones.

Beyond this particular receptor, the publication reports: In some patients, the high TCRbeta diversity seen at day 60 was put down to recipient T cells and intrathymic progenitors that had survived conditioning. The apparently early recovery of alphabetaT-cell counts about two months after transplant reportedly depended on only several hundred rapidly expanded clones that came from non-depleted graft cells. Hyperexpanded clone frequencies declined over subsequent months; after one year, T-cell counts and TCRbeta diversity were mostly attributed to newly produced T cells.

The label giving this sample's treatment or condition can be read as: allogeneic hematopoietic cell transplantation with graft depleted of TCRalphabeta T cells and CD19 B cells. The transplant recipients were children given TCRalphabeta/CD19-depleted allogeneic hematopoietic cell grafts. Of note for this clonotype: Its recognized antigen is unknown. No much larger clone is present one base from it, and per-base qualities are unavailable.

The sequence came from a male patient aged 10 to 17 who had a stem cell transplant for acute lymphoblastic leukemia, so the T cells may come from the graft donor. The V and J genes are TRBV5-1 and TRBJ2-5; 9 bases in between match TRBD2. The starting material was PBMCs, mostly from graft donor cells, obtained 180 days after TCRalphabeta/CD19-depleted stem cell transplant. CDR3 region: CASSFTGTSIQYQETQYF. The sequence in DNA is TGCGCCAGCAGCTTCACCGGGACTAGCATCCAGTACCAAGAGACCCAGTACTTC. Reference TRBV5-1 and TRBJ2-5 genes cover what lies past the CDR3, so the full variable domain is KAGVTQTPRYLIKTRGQQVTLSCSPISGHRSVSWYQQTPGQGLQFLFEYFSETQRNKGNFPGRFSGRQFSNSRSEMNVSTLELGDSALYLCASSFTGTSIQYQETQYFGPGTRLLVL.